This T cell receptor (beta chain) was profiled in a study of identical twins. In germline, CDR1 is KGHDR, CDR2 SFDVKD. The CDR3 is 17 amino acids. Trimming pared 5 bases from V and 0 bases from J, leaving 16 bases between. TCRdb passed the 5' RACE reads through MiXCR, listing each CDR3 protein once. The table has roughly 570,000 distinct CDR3 sequences, 9.6% seen once; the top ten hold roughly 3%. Notes on the study in general: Beta clonotypes that were abundant in cord blood contained fewer insertions, a pattern absent from memory repertoires.

This clonotype was seen a handful of times. Antigen specificity is unknown. The sample was also linked to a second study, of yellow fever vaccine responses in identical twins.

The specimen was PBMCs. V gene TRBV24-1 combines with J gene TRBJ2-1; D is tentatively TRBD1 or TRBD2 (6 bases each). This TCR was recovered from a woman aged 18-29 years in good health. This CDR3 is CATSAVGGRSSYNEQFF. CDR3 sequence (DNA): TGTGCCACCAGTGCAGTGGGGGGCCGGAGCTCCTACAATGAGCAGTTCTTC.